This T cell receptor beta chain derives from a study of cytomegalovirus exposure and HLA in healthy donors. Primers included in the PCR were 60 Vbeta and 13 Jbeta primers. Sequenced by immunoSEQ multiplex PCR; TCRdb stores in-frame clones only, minus some. Found here are approximately 110,000 clones, approximately 84% of them singletons; the top ten hold approximately 0.24%. V was pared by 3 bases and J by 0 bases, with 11 bases between. The CDR3 sequence is 15 residues long. Germline CDR1 MNHNS, CDR2 SASEGT. Input material: PBMCs. The chain couples TRBV6-1 to TRBJ1-1; D is perhaps TRBD1 (6 bases). The clonotype originates from a man aged 50-59 years in good health and CMV-seronegative. CDR3 region: CASSDRGGMNTEAFF. As DNA, the CDR3 is TGTGCCAGCAGTGATAGGGGGGGCATGAACACTGAAGCTTTCTTT.